This TCR beta chain was documented in a study of ipilimumab plus nivolumab after autologous stem cell transplantation. Study details: A median of roughly eight nivolumab and 4 or 5 ipilimumab doses were given.

The protocol was immunoSEQ multiplex PCR, while the TCRdb copy is restricted to in-frame clones and leaves out a portion. This sample carries 84,000 or so clones, 83% of them seen once, and the ten largest clones take 2% to 2.5%. Patients got ipilimumab 1 mg/kg beginning 14 to 28 days post-transplant. Findings and caveats of the study: Authors suggest TCR repertoire, Treg phenotype and gut microbiota support further study.

Regarding this clone: Its target is unknown.

The sequenced sample was PBMCs, obtained in a trial of ipilimumab plus nivolumab as post-transplant consolidation. This sequence originates from a male donor with diffuse large B-cell lymphoma.

This CDR3 is CATLNQGSPDTEAFF. CDR3 DNA: TGCGCCACCTTGAATCAAGGATCCCCAGACACTGAAGCTTTCTTT. This chain uses TRBV23-1 with TRBJ1-1; D is uncertain. TRBV23-1 is placed among ORFs of uncertain function. Between the trimmed V and J ends, which lost 10 bases and 3 bases, there was a span of 21 bases. CDR3 length: 15 amino acids.